Listed below are T cell receptor beta chains from one sample, sequenced in a study of vaccination and CD4 T cells after COVID-19. These receptors have no known antigen. MiXCR, run by TCRdb on the PCR reads, gives a single entry per CDR3 protein. The table has 23,000 or so distinct CDR3 sequences, around two fifths seen once. Material: CD4+ T cells from blood, cultured in vitro, obtained about 7 months after SARS-CoV-2 vaccination. The receptor source for this set is a human donor who had recovered from COVID-19. Each CDR3 is given with its conserved first and last residue. Each record gives: D gene, clone size, J gene, V gene, CDR3 protein, CDR3 DNA. D genes are given only for firm matches. Some rows mark clone size as missing; the rest say once, few, many or name a class of expanded clone.

d_gene: TRBD2
abundance: .
j_gene: TRBJ2-1
v_gene: TRBV20-1
CDR3aa: CSADHRTSGYQQFF
CDR3nt: TGCAGTGCTGACCATAGGACTAGCGGGTACCAGCAGTTCTTC

d_gene: .
abundance: few
j_gene: TRBJ1-2
v_gene: TRBV28
CDR3aa: CASRSSNYGYTF
CDR3nt: TGTGCCAGCAGGAGTTCTAACTATGGCTACACCTTC

d_gene: .
abundance: .
j_gene: TRBJ2-7
v_gene: TRBV20-1
CDR3aa: CSARAMDRGYEQYF
CDR3nt: TGCAGTGCTAGAGCAATGGACCGCGGCTACGAGCAGTACTTC

d_gene: .
abundance: .
j_gene: TRBJ2-3
v_gene: TRBV15
CDR3aa: CATSRAGSYTQYF
CDR3nt: TGTGCCACCAGCAGGGCGGGTTCTTATACGCAGTATTTT

d_gene: .
abundance: .
j_gene: TRBJ1-1
v_gene: TRBV10-3
CDR3aa: CAISSHREAFF
CDR3nt: TGTGCCATCAGCAGTCACAGGGAGGCTTTCTTT

d_gene: TRBD1
abundance: .
j_gene: TRBJ1-1
v_gene: TRBV4-1
CDR3aa: CASSQGTGGGNTEAFF
CDR3nt: TGCGCCAGCAGCCAAGGGACAGGGGGCGGGAACACTGAAGCTTTCTTT

d_gene: .
abundance: .
j_gene: TRBJ2-1
v_gene: TRBV11-3
CDR3aa: CASSSAGSSAHEQFF
CDR3nt: TGTGCCAGCAGCTCTGCGGGGTCTAGCGCCCATGAGCAGTTCTTC

d_gene: .
abundance: few
j_gene: TRBJ1-5
v_gene: TRBV7-2
CDR3aa: CASSLGRVGQPQHF
CDR3nt: TGTGCCAGCAGCTTAGGCAGGGTAGGCCAGCCCCAGCATTTT

d_gene: .
abundance: .
j_gene: TRBJ2-1
v_gene: TRBV7-9
CDR3aa: CASSLVNEQFF
CDR3nt: TGTGCCAGCAGCCTCGTTAATGAGCAGTTCTTC

d_gene: .
abundance: .
j_gene: TRBJ2-5
v_gene: TRBV21-1
CDR3aa: CASTQVGDKGTQYF
CDR3nt: TGTGCCAGCACCCAAGTGGGAGACAAGGGGACCCAGTACTTC

d_gene: TRBD1
abundance: few
j_gene: TRBJ2-4
v_gene: TRBV6-1
CDR3aa: CASSEVPTGGLNIQYF
CDR3nt: TGTGCCAGCAGTGAGGTTCCTACAGGGGGGCTAAACATTCAGTACTTC

d_gene: TRBD2
abundance: .
j_gene: TRBJ2-1
v_gene: TRBV19
CDR3aa: CASSAREGEQFF
CDR3nt: TGTGCCAGTAGTGCTAGGGAGGGTGAGCAGTTCTTC

d_gene: .
abundance: few
j_gene: TRBJ2-7
v_gene: TRBV21-1
CDR3aa: CASSKDGRDYEQYF
CDR3nt: TGTGCCAGCAGCAAAGATGGGAGGGACTACGAGCAGTACTTC

d_gene: TRBD2
abundance: few
j_gene: TRBJ2-1
v_gene: TRBV20-1
CDR3aa: CSARTSGRSSYNEQFF
CDR3nt: TGCAGTGCTAGAACTAGCGGGAGGAGCTCCTACAATGAGCAGTTCTTC

d_gene: TRBD1
abundance: few
j_gene: TRBJ2-7
v_gene: TRBV27
CDR3aa: CASREQGSYSYEQYF
CDR3nt: TGTGCCAGCAGGGAACAGGGGAGTTACTCCTACGAGCAGTACTTC

d_gene: TRBD2
abundance: .
j_gene: TRBJ2-7
v_gene: TRBV20-1
CDR3aa: CSAAPEAGGVYEQYF
CDR3nt: TGCAGTGCTGCCCCCGAAGCGGGAGGGGTCTACGAGCAGTACTTC

d_gene: .
abundance: medium-sized
j_gene: TRBJ2-1
v_gene: TRBV7-8
CDR3aa: CASSLAVSHNEQFF
CDR3nt: TGTGCCAGCAGCTTAGCGGTCAGCCACAATGAGCAGTTCTTC

d_gene: .
abundance: few
j_gene: TRBJ2-3
v_gene: TRBV7-2
CDR3aa: CASSLASTTGDTQYF
CDR3nt: TGTGCCAGCAGCTTAGCGTCTACTACTGGGGATACGCAGTATTTT

d_gene: .
abundance: .
j_gene: TRBJ1-6
v_gene: TRBV7-9
CDR3aa: CASSSDEGPLHF
CDR3nt: TGTGCCAGCAGCTCGGACGAAGGACCCCTCCACTTT

d_gene: TRBD2
abundance: .
j_gene: TRBJ2-5
v_gene: TRBV6-5
CDR3aa: CASSFTGGQETQYF
CDR3nt: TGTGCCAGCAGTTTCACGGGGGGACAAGAGACCCAGTACTTC

d_gene: TRBD2
abundance: .
j_gene: TRBJ2-5
v_gene: TRBV6-1
CDR3aa: CASIGRETQYF
CDR3nt: TGTGCCAGCATCGGGAGGGAGACCCAGTACTTC

d_gene: TRBD1
abundance: .
j_gene: TRBJ2-1
v_gene: TRBV7-2
CDR3aa: CASSLARGFNNEQFF
CDR3nt: TGTGCCAGCAGCTTAGCCAGGGGGTTCAACAATGAGCAGTTCTTC

d_gene: .
abundance: .
j_gene: TRBJ1-5
v_gene: TRBV7-2
CDR3aa: CASSLDLQPQHF
CDR3nt: TGTGCCAGCAGCTTAGATCTTCAGCCCCAGCATTTT

d_gene: .
abundance: .
j_gene: TRBJ2-5
v_gene: TRBV28
CDR3aa: CASSLLLREQGRGPQYF
CDR3nt: TGTGCCAGCAGTTTATTACTCCGAGAACAGGGCCGAGGTCCCCAGTACTTC